The 8 T cell receptor beta chains given below trace back to one sample, sequenced in a study of cytomegalovirus exposure and HLA in healthy donors. It was with 60 Vbeta and 13 Jbeta primers that the PCR ran. Clones were sequenced by immunoSEQ multiplex PCR, and TCRdb holds only the in-frame ones, with some missing. The sample includes about 190,000 clones, 70% to 75% of them seen just once. The material sequenced was PBMCs. The receptors originated from a man aged 25-40 years in good health and CMV-seropositive.

A note on this clone: The sample has other DNA sequences that encode this CDR3 too. For the CDR3, the DNA is TGTGCCAGCAGTTACTCGAGTCGTACTGAAGCTTTCTTT. Residues: CASSYSSRTEAFF. This chain links TRBV6-5 with TRBJ1-1; the D is unclear. Looked up from germline, CDR1 is MNHEY and CDR2 is SVGAGI. The V end lost 0 bases, the J end lost 5 bases, and 7 bases lay between the germline ends. This CDR3 comprises 13 residues.

This clone appeared once. J is TRBJ1-3 and V is TRBV6-6, with a weak D call TRBD1 (6 bases). CDR1 is MNHNY and CDR2 is SVGAGI in the germline V gene (reference sequence). The CDR3 is 13 amino acids. Trimming cost V 7 bases and J 7 bases, with 14 bases left between them. In nucleotides, the CDR3 is TGTGCCAGCATGCAGGGGACGAGGAACACCATATATTTT. Its protein is CASMQGTRNTIYF.

The rearrangement joins TRBV29-1 to TRBJ2-4; D remains ambiguous. In germline, CDR1 is SQVTM, CDR2 ANQGSEA. The CDR3 totals 12 residues. V was clipped by 6 bases and J by 9 bases, with 15 bases between them. As DNA, the CDR3 is TGCAGCGTCGCCATGGCTGCAAGCATTCAGTACTTC. Protein product: CSVAMAASIQYF.

The CDR3 nucleotides read TGTGCCAGCAGTTCAAGGACGGGAATCTACGAGCAGTACTTC. Its translation: CASSSRTGIYEQYF. The chain carries TRBV6-5 and TRBJ2-7; weak D call: TRBD2 (5 bases). Per germline, CDR1 MNHEY and CDR2 SVGAGI. Trimming left V 4 bases short and J 3 bases short, with 13 bases between. The CDR3 totals 14 residues.

The V and J genes are TRBV11-1 and TRBJ2-2; 12 bases fit TRBD2. The CDR3 covers 16 residues. V lost 4 bases to trimming and J lost 6 bases; unmatched junction nucleotides: 6. Germline V CDR1 and CDR2: SGHAT, FQDESV (reference sequence). In DNA form, the CDR3 reads TGTGCCAGCAGCTCCCGACTAGCGGGGGCTTCCGGGGAGCTGTTTTTT. It codes for CASSSRLAGASGELFF.

V and J are TRBV6-6 and TRBJ2-3, with 7 bases lining up with TRBD2. Germline V lookup: CDR1 MNHNY, CDR2 SVGAGI (reference sequence). V lost 11 bases to trimming and J lost 1 base; unmatched junction nucleotides: 6. This CDR3 contains 13 residues. CDR3 region: CAGDAGGTDTQYF. CDR3 in DNA: TGTGCCGGAGATGCGGGGGGCACAGATACGCAGTATTTT.

V is TRBV9 and J is TRBJ2-1; 8 nucleotides agree with TRBD2. Germline CDR1 SGDLS, CDR2 YYNGEE. The V segment lost 4 bases and the J segment 7 bases; nucleotides outside the gene matches: 10. The CDR3 extends over 15 amino acids. This CDR3 reads CASSRAAGAGNEQFF. For the CDR3, the DNA is TGTGCCAGCAGCCGTGCAGCGGGAGCTGGTAATGAGCAGTTCTTC.

V gene TRBV4-1 combines with J gene TRBJ1-3, with D possibly matching TRBD1 (5 bases). Trimming shortened V by 0 bases and J by 7 bases, and 13 bases separated the two germline ends. There are 15 residues in the CDR3. Germline CDR1 reads MGHRA; CDR2 reads YSYEKL. The CDR3 spells CASSQDFGGWNTIYF. CDR3 DNA: TGCGCCAGCAGCCAAGATTTCGGGGGATGGAACACCATATATTTT.